These T cell receptor beta chains were read from a single sample in a study of metastatic and nonmetastatic thyroid tumors. TCRdb re-called the PCR reads with MiXCR. Among some 10,000 clones, less than 15% were seen once, and the ten largest hold approximately 12%. The sequencing input was blood. These receptors were obtained from a female donor with papillary thyroid cancer or a benign thyroid nodule (not recorded which). Some clones in this sample may be carry-over from other donors' samples. Each CDR3 is given with its conserved first and last residue. Fields, in order: CDR3 protein, V gene.

CDR3aa: CASSESAAEMCQPQHF
v_gene: TRBV6-1

CDR3aa: CASIAVTGELFF
v_gene: TRBV7-2

CDR3aa: CSARRNEMEGREKLFF
v_gene: TRBV20-1

CDR3aa: CASSLRGEGANVLTF
v_gene: TRBV11-2

CDR3aa: CASILTSGSSGEPFF
v_gene: TRBV7-9

CDR3aa: CSAREGGGLYEQYF
v_gene: TRBV20-1

CDR3aa: CASSLGTGNQPQHF
v_gene: TRBV28

CDR3aa: CASSRGGDTGELFF
v_gene: TRBV6-4

CDR3aa: CSAKLAGVGEQYF
v_gene: TRBV20-1

CDR3aa: CAWSVDRVAFF
v_gene: TRBV30

CDR3aa: CASSQDWDRPPNEQYF
v_gene: TRBV4-1

CDR3aa: CATGGLNSGNTIYF
v_gene: TRBV19

CDR3aa: CSFPKDTGELFF
v_gene: TRBV20-1

CDR3aa: CASIPARLRYGYTF
v_gene: TRBV9

CDR3aa: CASVPLGRYNEQFF
v_gene: TRBV6-1

CDR3aa: CASSDFPSRGVPNTGELFF
v_gene: TRBV25-1

CDR3aa: CASSLSVAVTGTQYF
v_gene: TRBV7-2

CDR3aa: CASSYWTGPGAEEQFF
v_gene: TRBV11-1

CDR3aa: CASRIGGGAGNQPQHF
v_gene: TRBV2

CDR3aa: CTSSYPTGNGANVLTF
v_gene: TRBV6-6

CDR3aa: CASRRDRGSDYGYTF
v_gene: TRBV12-3/TRBV12-4

CDR3aa: CASSPPRNTIYF
v_gene: TRBV12-3/TRBV12-4

CDR3aa: CASSSHQWTEAFF
v_gene: TRBV7-9

CDR3aa: CSVGSQLGYGYTF
v_gene: TRBV29-1

CDR3aa: CASSHGTASTDTQYF
v_gene: TRBV14

CDR3aa: CASSPLRGQGPQHF
v_gene: TRBV6-1

CDR3aa: CASSTDVYNEQFF
v_gene: TRBV6-4

CDR3aa: CAWSETGYEQYF
v_gene: TRBV30